The present entry profiles one T cell receptor beta chain with its context. What it recognizes is unknown. This record belongs to a study of T cell responses to AZD1222 COVID-19 vaccine. Generated by immunoSEQ multiplex PCR, the TCRdb table keeps only in-frame clones and is missing some. The sample lists about 110,000 clones; more than 70% were seen once. The germline CDR1 and CDR2 sequences are SGDLS and YYNGEE. The CDR3 extends over 15 amino acids. Trimming at V came to 7 bases and at J to 9 bases, leaving 14 bases not matched to a gene. Overall study findings and caveats: Females made up more of the donors, who were largely white British, and clonal diversity may have come out too low. Just five to seven people given AZD1222 tested seropositive at baseline.

The receptor was derived from an adult in good health. Sequences were derived from peripheral blood, sampled on day 0 of AZD1222 vaccination. The rearrangement uses TRBV9 and TRBJ2-1; 9 positions agree with TRBD2. CDR3 sequence reads: CASATQTSGKFEQFF. The CDR3 DNA follows: TGTGCCAGCGCTACTCAGACTAGCGGCAAATTTGAGCAGTTCTTC.